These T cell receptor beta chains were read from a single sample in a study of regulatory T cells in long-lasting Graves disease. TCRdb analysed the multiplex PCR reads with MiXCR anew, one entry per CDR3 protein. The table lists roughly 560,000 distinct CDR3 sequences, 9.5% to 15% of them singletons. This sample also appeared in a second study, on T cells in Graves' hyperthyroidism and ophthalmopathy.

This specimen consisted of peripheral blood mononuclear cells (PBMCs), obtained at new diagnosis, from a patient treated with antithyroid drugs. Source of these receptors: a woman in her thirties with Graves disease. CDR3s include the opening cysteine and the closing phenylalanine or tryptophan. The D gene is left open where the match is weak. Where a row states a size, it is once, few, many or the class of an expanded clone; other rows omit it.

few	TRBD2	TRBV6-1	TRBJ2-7	CASRRTSGYFYEQYF	TGTGCCAGCAGGAGGACTAGCGGGTATTTCTACGAGCAGTACTTC
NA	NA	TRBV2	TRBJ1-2	CASSQLMGNYGYTF	TGTGCCAGCAGTCAACTCATGGGGAACTATGGCTACACCTTC
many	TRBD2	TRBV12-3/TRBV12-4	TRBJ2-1	CASSLSSGMGNEQFF	TGTGCCAGCAGTTTGTCTAGCGGGATGGGGAATGAGCAGTTCTTC
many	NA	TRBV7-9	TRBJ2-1	CASSLSLGITSYNEQFF	TGTGCCAGCAGCTTAAGTTTGGGGATTACCTCCTACAATGAGCAGTTCTTC
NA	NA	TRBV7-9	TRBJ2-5	CASSLFVQGRETQYF	TGTGCCAGCAGCTTATTTGTCCAGGGGAGAGAGACCCAGTACTTC
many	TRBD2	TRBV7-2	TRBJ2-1	CASRSTSGSSYNEQFF	TGTGCCAGCAGATCTACTAGCGGGAGCTCCTACAATGAGCAGTTCTTC
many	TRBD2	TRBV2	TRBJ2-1	CASPVSGSSYNEQFF	TGTGCCAGCCCTGTAAGCGGGAGTTCCTACAATGAGCAGTTCTTC
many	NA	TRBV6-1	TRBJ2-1	CEPARGKSNEQFF	TGTGAACCAGCTAGGGGAAAGTCCAATGAGCAGTTCTTC
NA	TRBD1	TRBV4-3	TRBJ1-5	CASSQDSGTGTYSNQPQHF	TGCGCCAGCAGCCAAGATAGTGGGACAGGCACCTATAGCAATCAGCCCCAGCATTTT
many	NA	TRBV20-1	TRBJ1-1	CSARAGFGGGRAFF	TGCAGTGCTAGAGCCGGATTCGGGGGTGGACGGGCTTTCTTT
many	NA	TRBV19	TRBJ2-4	CASSPTALAKNIQYF	TGTGCCAGTAGTCCGACAGCTTTAGCCAAAAACATTCAGTACTTC
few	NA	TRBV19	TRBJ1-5	CASSIALQPQHF	TGTGCCAGTAGTATAGCCCTTCAGCCCCAGCATTTT
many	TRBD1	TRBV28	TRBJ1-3	CASSLRIGTGSSGNTIYF	TGTGCCAGCAGTTTACGCATAGGGACAGGGAGCTCTGGAAACACCATATATTTT
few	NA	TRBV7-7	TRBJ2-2	CASSPRGPSNTGELFF	TGTGCCAGCAGCCCCAGGGGCCCGTCGAACACCGGGGAGCTGTTTTTT
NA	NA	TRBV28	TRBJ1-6	CACKGQGVVSPLHF	TGTGCCTGCAAAGGCCAGGGAGTTGTTTCACCCCTCCACTTT
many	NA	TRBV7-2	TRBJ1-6	CASSLEIGGRDLHF	TGTGCCAGCAGCTTAGAAATAGGGGGACGTGATCTCCACTTT
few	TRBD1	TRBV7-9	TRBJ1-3	CASSLGQGVLRNTIYF	TGTGCCAGCAGCTTGGGTCAGGGGGTACTGAGAAACACCATATATTTT
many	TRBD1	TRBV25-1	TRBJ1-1	CASSELGQGASNTEAFF	TGTGCCAGCAGTGAATTGGGACAGGGGGCTTCAAACACTGAAGCTTTCTTT
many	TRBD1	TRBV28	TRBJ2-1	CASKGQTYNEQFF	TGTGCCAGCAAGGGACAGACCTACAATGAGCAGTTCTTC
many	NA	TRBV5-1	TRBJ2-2	CASSLVGNTGELFF	TGCGCCAGCAGCTTGGTCGGGAATACCGGGGAGCTGTTTTTT
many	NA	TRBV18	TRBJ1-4	CASSPNLGWGEKLFF	TGTGCCAGCTCACCAAATTTGGGCTGGGGGGAAAAACTGTTTTTT
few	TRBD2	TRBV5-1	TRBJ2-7	CASSGAGESYEQYF	TGCGCCAGCAGCGGGGCGGGGGAGTCCTACGAGCAGTACTTC
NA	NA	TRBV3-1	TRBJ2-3	CASSRENYFSQYF	TGTGCCAGCAGCAGAGAAAACTACTTCTCGCAGTATTTT
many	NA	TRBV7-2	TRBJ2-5	CASSFVLGEPRLTQYF	TGTGCCAGCAGCTTCGTACTAGGGGAACCAAGATTAACCCAGTACTTC
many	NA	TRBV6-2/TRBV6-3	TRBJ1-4	CASSYSTGSDEKLFF	TGTGCCAGCAGTTACTCGACCGGGTCCGACGAAAAACTGTTTTTT
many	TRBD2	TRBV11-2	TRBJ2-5	CASRRTGTSGRRKQETQYF	TGTGCCAGCAGACGTACCGGGACTAGCGGGAGGCGGAAACAAGAGACCCAGTACTTC
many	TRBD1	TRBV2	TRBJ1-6	CASSGTGGLNSPLHF	TGTGCCAGTTCCGGGACAGGGGGCCTTAATTCACCCCTCCACTTT
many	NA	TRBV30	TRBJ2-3	CAWRTLSTDTQYF	TGTGCCTGGAGAACCCTGAGCACAGATACGCAGTATTTT
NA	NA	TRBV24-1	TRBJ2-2	CATSDFRPVPGRGVSTGELFF	TGTGCCACCAGTGATTTTCGGCCAGTGCCGGGACGGGGAGTAAGCACCGGGGAGCTGTTTTTT